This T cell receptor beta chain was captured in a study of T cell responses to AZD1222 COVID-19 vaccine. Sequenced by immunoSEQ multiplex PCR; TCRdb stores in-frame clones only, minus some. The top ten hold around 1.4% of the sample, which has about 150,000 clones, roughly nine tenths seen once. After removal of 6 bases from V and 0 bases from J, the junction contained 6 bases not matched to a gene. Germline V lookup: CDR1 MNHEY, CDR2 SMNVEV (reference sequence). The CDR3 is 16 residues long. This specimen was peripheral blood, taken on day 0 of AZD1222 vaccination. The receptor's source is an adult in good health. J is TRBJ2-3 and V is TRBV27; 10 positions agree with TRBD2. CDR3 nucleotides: TGTGCCAGCAGACCTAGCGGGAGCTCTAGCACAGATACGCAGTATTTT. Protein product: CASRPSGSSSTDTQYF.